A selection of T cell receptor beta chains follows, all from one sample in a study of T cells in Graves' hyperthyroidism and ophthalmopathy. One entry per CDR3 protein results from TCRdb running MiXCR on the multiplex PCR reads. Of fewer than 400,000 distinct CDR3 sequences detected, approximately 16% appear once; the ten largest clones hold around a third. Specimen: blood. The receptor set was obtained from a man between 25 and 39 years old with Graves' hyperthyroidism. Both conserved end residues are part of each CDR3. Fields, in order: J gene, clone size, V gene, D gene, CDR3 DNA, CDR3 protein. The D gene is left open where the match is weak. Some rows have no size entry. The others give once, few or many, or a class for an expanded clone.

TRBJ2-1,-,TRBV25-1,TRBD2,TGTGCCAGCAGTGACGAGCGGGGTGAGCAGTTCTTC,CASSDERGEQFF
TRBJ2-2,many,TRBV12-3/TRBV12-4,TRBD2,TGTGCCAGCAGTTTAGGGACTAGCGTCTCAACCGGGGAGCTGTTTTTT,CASSLGTSVSTGELFF
TRBJ2-2,-,TRBV30,-,TGTGCCTGGAGCCAGGGTAGTGGCGGGGAGCTGTTTTTT,CAWSQGSGGELFF
TRBJ2-5,many,TRBV27,-,TGTGCCAGCAGTTTAAACAGGGCATCGGAGACCCAGTACTTC,CASSLNRASETQYF
TRBJ2-5,many,TRBV7-9,-,TGTGCCAGCAGCCTCTATAGTTTAACAGAGACCCAGTACTTC,CASSLYSLTETQYF
TRBJ1-2,-,TRBV5-1,-,TGCGCCAGCAGCTTCGCATTTGGGGGCTATGGCTACACCTTC,CASSFAFGGYGYTF
TRBJ1-5,many,TRBV20-1,TRBD1,TGCAGTGCTAGCCTGACAGGGGCCCTCCATCAGCCCCAGCATTTT,CSASLTGALHQPQHF
TRBJ1-2,many,TRBV28,-,TGTGCCAGCAGTTTATGGTCCAGCCGCTATGGCTACACCTTC,CASSLWSSRYGYTF
TRBJ2-1,many,TRBV29-1,-,TGCAGCGTTGAAGACGGGACGGACGACAATGAGCAGTTCTTC,CSVEDGTDDNEQFF
TRBJ2-7,many,TRBV30,-,TGTGCCTGGAGCGGCATCTTCGAGCAGTACTTC,CAWSGIFEQYF
TRBJ1-2,many,TRBV12-3/TRBV12-4,TRBD1,TGTGCCAGCAGTCCCGACAGGGAGGGCTATGGCTACACCTTC,CASSPDREGYGYTF
TRBJ2-1,many,TRBV18,-,TGTGCCAGCACCGGACACTACAATGAGCAGTTCTTC,CASTGHYNEQFF
TRBJ1-1,many,TRBV6-1,TRBD1,TGTGCCAGCAGTGCTCACAGGGGAATGGCCGGAGGAGCTTTCTTT,CASSAHRGMAGGAFF
TRBJ2-3,-,TRBV12-3/TRBV12-4,-,TGTGCCAGCCGATCTTCTCAGGGTAGCACAGATACGCAGTATTTT,CASRSSQGSTDTQYF
TRBJ2-3,many,TRBV12-3/TRBV12-4,-,TGTGCCAGCAGTCGGAGGCGATACAGCACAGATACGCAGTATTTT,CASSRRRYSTDTQYF
TRBJ1-3,few,TRBV12-3/TRBV12-4,-,TGTGCCAGCAGTTCTATGACCAGGCGCTCCTCTGGAAACACCATATATTTT,CASSSMTRRSSGNTIYF
TRBJ1-3,few,TRBV30,-,TGTGCCTGGAGTTCAGGCGGACGAGTTGGAAACACCATATATTTT,CAWSSGGRVGNTIYF
TRBJ2-4,many,TRBV3-1,-,TGTGCCAGCAGCCCCAGGTCAGGGGCTAACATTCAGTACTTC,CASSPRSGANIQYF
TRBJ1-5,many,TRBV10-3,-,TGTGCCATCAGGGCTGGGACGACGGATCAGCCCCAGCATTTT,CAIRAGTTDQPQHF
TRBJ1-1,many,TRBV12-3/TRBV12-4,-,TGTGCCAGCACCAAAAGCGGGGGTACCACTGAAGCTTTCTTT,CASTKSGGTTEAFF
TRBJ1-5,-,TRBV10-3,-,TGTGCCATCGGTAGGTCAGACAATCAGCCCCAGCATTTT,CAIGRSDNQPQHF
TRBJ2-7,few,TRBV7-9,TRBD1,TGTGCCAGCAGTTCTGACAGGGTGATTACCTACGAGCAGTACTTC,CASSSDRVITYEQYF
TRBJ1-5,few,TRBV12-3/TRBV12-4,TRBD1,TGTGCCAGCAGTTTTGGAAGCAGGGGGATTGTTCAGCCCCAGCATTTT,CASSFGSRGIVQPQHF
TRBJ1-2,many,TRBV6-1,TRBD1,TGTGCCAGCAGCGTTCCGGACAGGAACTATGGCTACACCTTC,CASSVPDRNYGYTF
TRBJ2-7,few,TRBV20-1,-,TGCAGTGCTAGAGATACCTGGGGATCCGGTGCCTACGAGCAGTACTTC,CSARDTWGSGAYEQYF
TRBJ1-2,-,TRBV3-1,-,TGTGCCAGCAGCCAAGGTTGGGGTAGCTATGGCTACACCTTC,CASSQGWGSYGYTF
TRBJ2-3,many,TRBV10-1,TRBD2,TGCGCCAGCAGTGAGTCGAAACTAGCGGGAACCGATACGCAGTATTTT,CASSESKLAGTDTQYF
TRBJ1-2,many,TRBV6-5,-,TGTGCCAGCAGTTACTCGGCTAACTATGGCTACACCTTC,CASSYSANYGYTF
TRBJ2-1,many,TRBV20-1,-,TGCAGTGTTGGGGACCGGCGGAGGCATGAGCAGTTCTTC,CSVGDRRRHEQFF
TRBJ2-1,few,TRBV7-8,-,TGTGCCAGCAGCTCGAACTCGCGGGGCTCCTACAATGAGCAGTTCTTC,CASSSNSRGSYNEQFF
TRBJ2-5,many,TRBV3-1,-,TGTGCCAGCAGCCCCGTGGCAGAGCTCCCGGGGACCCAGTACTTC,CASSPVAELPGTQYF
TRBJ2-7,many,TRBV19,-,TGTGCCAGTAGCCCAGGTGGGTGGACCTACGAGCAGTACTTC,CASSPGGWTYEQYF
TRBJ1-5,many,TRBV30,-,TGTGCCTGGAGGGGGGTTGGACAGCGCAATCAGCCCCAGCATTTT,CAWRGVGQRNQPQHF
TRBJ2-5,many,TRBV3-1,-,TGTGCCAGCAGCCGTACTACAGGACTGACCGTTAAAGAGACCCAGTACTTC,CASSRTTGLTVKETQYF
TRBJ1-5,-,TRBV20-1,-,TGCAGTGTCGTAGAAGGGAATCAGCCCCAGCATTTT,CSVVEGNQPQHF
TRBJ1-5,-,TRBV5-5,-,TGTGCCAGCAGCTTGGGAGGCAGAAATCAGCCCCAGCATTTT,CASSLGGRNQPQHF
TRBJ2-2,-,TRBV15,-,TGTGCCCTGCGGAGGACAGCGAACACCGGGGAGCTGTTTTTT,CALRRTANTGELFF
TRBJ2-1,many,TRBV18,TRBD1,TGTGCCAGCTCACCCCTCGGGACAGGGGGCCGAAATGAGCAGTTCTTC,CASSPLGTGGRNEQFF
TRBJ1-5,few,TRBV18,-,TGTGCCAGCTCACCCGAGACAGTAAGCAATCAGCCCCAGCATTTT,CASSPETVSNQPQHF
TRBJ1-1,many,TRBV18,-,TGTGCCAGCTCACCACGCCAGGTCCTGAACACTGAAGCTTTCTTT,CASSPRQVLNTEAFF
TRBJ2-1,many,TRBV2,TRBD2,TGTGCCAGCAGTTTGCTCACTAGCGCCGCTTCCTACAATGAGCAGTTCTTC,CASSLLTSAASYNEQFF
TRBJ2-7,many,TRBV10-3,TRBD1,TGTGCCACCCAGGGGGTGGGGCAGTCCAACGAGCAGTACTTC,CATQGVGQSNEQYF
TRBJ2-1,few,TRBV29-1,-,TGCAGCGTTGAGTCAGAGAGCTCCTACAATGAGCAGTTCTTC,CSVESESSYNEQFF
TRBJ1-1,many,TRBV11-3,-,TGTGCCAGCGGGAACAGGCTCACTGAAGCTTTCTTT,CASGNRLTEAFF
TRBJ1-1,many,TRBV24-1,-,TGTGCCACCAGTGATTTATCCAGGAAAGCTTTCTTT,CATSDLSRKAFF
TRBJ2-7,-,TRBV13,TRBD1,TGTGCCAGCAGCACCAGGACAGGGGATTACGAGCAGTACTTC,CASSTRTGDYEQYF
TRBJ1-1,many,TRBV10-3,-,TGTGCCATCAGTGTCGGGGAGAACACTGAAGCTTTCTTT,CAISVGENTEAFF
TRBJ2-7,-,TRBV27,-,TGTGCCAGCAGTCGAGGGATCGGGACCGACGCCTCCTACGAGCAGTACTTC,CASSRGIGTDASYEQYF
TRBJ1-6,-,TRBV3-1,TRBD1,TGTGCCAGCAGCCCACAGGGGTACAGGGGGCCCCTCCACTTT,CASSPQGYRGPLHF
TRBJ1-6,-,TRBV5-1,-,TGCGCCAGCAGCGTAGAGGGCGGAAATTCACCCCTCCACTTT,CASSVEGGNSPLHF
TRBJ2-6,few,TRBV7-2,-,TGTGCCAGCACGACGGGGGTTGGGGCCAACGTCCTGACTTTC,CASTTGVGANVLTF